A single sample gave rise to the 14 T cell receptor beta chains below, sequenced in a study of blood T cell repertoires in COVID-19. Sequenced by immunoSEQ multiplex PCR; TCRdb stores in-frame clones only, minus some. Of tens of thousands of clones detected, about nine tenths appear once; the ten largest clones hold around 12%. The sequencing sample was made of peripheral blood. The receptors originated from a man in his 70s with active or convalescent COVID-19.

This chain connects TRBV5-5 to TRBJ1-3; weak D call: TRBD1 (5 bases). V lost 5 bases, J lost 1 base, and 13 bases lay in between. The length of the CDR3 is 15 residues. Germline lookup yields CDR1 SGHKS and CDR2 YYEKEE (reference sequence). The CDR3 nucleotides are TGTGCCAGCAGTCATCAGGGTTATTCTGGAAACACCATATATTTT. Translating it yields CASSHQGYSGNTIYF.

The J gene is TRBJ1-1, the V gene TRBV18; TRBD1 is a possible D gene (5 bases). This CDR3 is 15 amino acids long. The V gene lost 3 bases and the J gene lost 0 bases, with 11 bases spanning the gap. In germline, CDR1 is KGHSH, CDR2 LQKENI. The CDR3 reads CASSPGGALNTEAFF. As DNA, the CDR3 is TGTGCCAGCTCACCCGGCGGGGCTTTGAACACTGAAGCTTTCTTT.

This chain connects TRBV4-3 to TRBJ2-7, with a possible D match to TRBD1 (5 bases). Trimming left V 0 bases short and J 3 bases short, with 15 bases between. In germline, CDR1 is LGHNA, CDR2 YSLEER. CDR3 length: 16 amino acids. The CDR3 here is CASSQDGAGGDYEQYF. CDR3 nucleotides: TGCGCCAGCAGCCAAGATGGGGCAGGTGGAGACTACGAGCAGTACTTC.

This clone was observed a handful of times. This sequence joins TRBV4-1 and TRBJ1-2, with D tentatively TRBD1 (6 bases). CDR1 and CDR2 (germline): MGHRA, YSYEKL. The V and J ends lost 5 bases and 8 bases respectively, with 15 bases between them. CDR3 length equals 13 residues. Here the CDR3 reads CASSYDTGRGYTF. The CDR3 DNA sequence: TGCGCCAGCAGCTATGACACAGGGCGGGGCTACACCTTC.

This chain links TRBV2 with TRBJ1-2; 10 positions match TRBD1. The CDR3 spans 14 residues. V was clipped by 6 bases and J by 5 bases; unmatched bases: 6. Germline V gives CDR1 SNHLY, CDR2 FYNNEI. The CDR3 sequence: CASSETDRGYGYTF. The DNA for the CDR3 is TGTGCCAGCAGCGAAACGGACAGGGGGTATGGCTACACCTTC.

The V and J genes are TRBV13 and TRBJ1-4; TRBD1 aligns across 7 bases. The CDR3 extends over 15 amino acids. Germline CDR1 reads PRHDT; CDR2 reads FYEKMQ (reference sequence). The junction had 11 bases not matched to a gene; V was cut back by 6 bases and J by 7 bases. CDR3 residues: CASSRKTDRVEKLFF. For the CDR3, the DNA is TGTGCCAGCAGTCGTAAAACTGACAGGGTTGAAAAACTGTTTTTT.

Of note for this clone: Other DNA variants within this sample encode the same CDR3. The V call is TRBV7-3, the J call TRBJ1-1; a possible D gene is TRBD1 (5 bases). Germline V gene lookup returns CDR1 SGHTA and CDR2 FQGTGA. Trimming stripped 0 bases from V and 2 bases from J, with 7 bases between. CDR3 length equals 14 residues. The CDR3 here is CASSLTGANTEAFF. The CDR3 DNA is TGTGCCAGCAGCTTAACAGGGGCTAACACTGAAGCTTTCTTT.

The chain recombines TRBV7-2 with TRBJ2-7; the D gene is possibly TRBD1 (6 bases). V lost 2 bases to trimming and J lost 5 bases, with 13 bases between them. Germline CDR1 reads SGHTA; CDR2 reads FQGNSA. This CDR3 is built from 14 residues. CDR3 sequence: CASSLSRGLNEQYF. The CDR3 bases are TGTGCCAGCAGCTTAAGCAGGGGCCTCAACGAGCAGTACTTC.

This clone has a handful of counts. The chain joins TRBV24-1 to TRBJ1-1, with TRBD1 identical over 7 bases. Germline CDR1 KGHDR, CDR2 SFDVKD. The CDR3 has 13 residues. V was clipped by 4 bases and J by 7 bases; unmatched bases: 5. The CDR3 bases are TGTGCCACCAGTGACCGTACAGGGGTTGAAGCTTTCTTT. This translates into CATSDRTGVEAFF.

The V gene is TRBV29-1, the J gene TRBJ2-5; 15 bases agree with TRBD2. The CDR3 has 17 amino acids. V shed 7 bases and J 4 bases; nucleotides not matched to a gene: 13. Germline CDR1 and CDR2: SQVTM and ANQGSEA. The CDR3 protein is CSARTSGGALVLETQYF. The CDR3 DNA is TGCAGCGCCAGGACTAGCGGGGGGGCCTTGGTCTTAGAGACCCAGTACTTC.

This sequence joins TRBV7-6 and TRBJ2-5, with unresolved D. This CDR3 spans 15 amino acids. Trimming took 5 bases from V and 2 from J, leaving 15 bases between them. Germline V gene lookup returns CDR1 SGHVS and CDR2 FNYEAQ. The CDR3 here is CASSPRSRLQETQYF. In DNA, the CDR3 is TGTGCCAGCAGCCCCCGGTCGCGGTTACAAGAGACCCAGTACTTC.

The J gene is TRBJ1-1, the V gene TRBV7-9; D unclear. The V gene lost 0 bases and the J gene lost 4 bases, with 12 bases spanning the gap. The CDR3 is 15 residues long. Germline V gene sequence: CDR1 SEHNR, CDR2 FQNEAQ (reference sequence). CDR3 loop: CASSLAGPSGTEAFF. CDR3 DNA sequence: TGTGCCAGCAGCTTAGCTGGGCCCTCTGGCACTGAAGCTTTCTTT. The variable domain in full, completed from reference TRBV7-9 and TRBJ1-1, reads DTGVSQNPRHKITKRGQNVTFRCDPISEHNRLYWYRQTLGQGPEFLTYFQNEAQLEKSRLLSDRFSAERPKGSFSTLEIQRTEQGDSAMYLCASSLAGPSGTEAFFGQGTRLTVV.

The CDR3 DNA reads TGTGCCTGGAACCCCGGGAGCGTTAACTATGGCTACACCTTC. This gives the protein CAWNPGSVNYGYTF. This chain connects TRBV30 to TRBJ1-2; D is uncertain. The CDR3 sequence is 14 residues long. CDR1 and CDR2 from the germline V gene are GTSNPN and SVGIG (reference sequence). V lost 4 bases to trimming and J lost 1 base, with 13 bases between them.

The chain uses TRBV28 and TRBJ1-2, with no clear D. Per the germline V gene, CDR1 is MDHEN and CDR2 is SYDVKM. V was trimmed by 6 bases and J by 2 bases, leaving 10 bases between them. The CDR3 covers 13 residues. In DNA, the CDR3 is TGTGCCAGCAGCATCACAGAAAACTATGGCTACACCTTC. It is translated as CASSITENYGYTF.